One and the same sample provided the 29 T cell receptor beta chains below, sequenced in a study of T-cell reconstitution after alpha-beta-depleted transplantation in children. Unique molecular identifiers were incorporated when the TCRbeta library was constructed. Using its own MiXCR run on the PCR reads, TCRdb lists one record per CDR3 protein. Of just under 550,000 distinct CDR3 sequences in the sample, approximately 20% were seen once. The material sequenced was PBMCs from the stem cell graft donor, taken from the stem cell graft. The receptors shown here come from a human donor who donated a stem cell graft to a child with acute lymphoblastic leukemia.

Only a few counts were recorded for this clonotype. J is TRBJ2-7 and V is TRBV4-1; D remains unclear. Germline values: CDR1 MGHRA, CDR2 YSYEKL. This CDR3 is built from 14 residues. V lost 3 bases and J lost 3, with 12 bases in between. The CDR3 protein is CASSQGHRDYEQYF. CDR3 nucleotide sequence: TGCGCCAGCAGCCAGGGTCATAGGGACTACGAGCAGTACTTC.

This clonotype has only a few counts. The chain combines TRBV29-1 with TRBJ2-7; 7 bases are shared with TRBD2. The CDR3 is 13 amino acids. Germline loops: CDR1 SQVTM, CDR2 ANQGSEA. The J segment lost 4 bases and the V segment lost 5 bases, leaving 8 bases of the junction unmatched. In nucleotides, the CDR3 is TGCAGCGTTACGACTAGCCGGAGTTACGAGCAGTACTTC. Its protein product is CSVTTSRSYEQYF.

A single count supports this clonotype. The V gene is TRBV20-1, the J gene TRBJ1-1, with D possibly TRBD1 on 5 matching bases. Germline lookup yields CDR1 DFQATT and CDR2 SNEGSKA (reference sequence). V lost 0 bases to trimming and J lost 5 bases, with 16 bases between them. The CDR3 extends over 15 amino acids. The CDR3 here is CSARDAQGGETEAFF. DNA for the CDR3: TGCAGTGCTAGAGATGCGCAGGGCGGGGAAACTGAAGCTTTCTTT.

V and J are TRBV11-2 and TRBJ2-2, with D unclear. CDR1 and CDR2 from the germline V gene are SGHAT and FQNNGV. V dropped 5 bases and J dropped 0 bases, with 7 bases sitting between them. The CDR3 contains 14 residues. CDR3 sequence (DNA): TGTGCCAGCAGCCAGAGTCCGAACACCGGGGAGCTGTTTTTT. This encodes CASSQSPNTGELFF. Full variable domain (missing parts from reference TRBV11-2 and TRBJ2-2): EAGVAQSPRYKIIEKRQSVAFWCNPISGHATLYWYQQILGQGPKLLIQFQNNGVVDDSQLPKDRFSAERLKGVDSTLKIQPAKLEDSAVYLCASSQSPNTGELFFGEGSRLTVL.

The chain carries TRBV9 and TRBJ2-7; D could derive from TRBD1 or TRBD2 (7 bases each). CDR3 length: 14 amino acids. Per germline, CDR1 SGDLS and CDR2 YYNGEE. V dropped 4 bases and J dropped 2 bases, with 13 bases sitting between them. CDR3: CASSRQGGAYEQYF. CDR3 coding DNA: TGTGCCAGCAGCCGACAGGGAGGGGCCTACGAGCAGTACTTC.

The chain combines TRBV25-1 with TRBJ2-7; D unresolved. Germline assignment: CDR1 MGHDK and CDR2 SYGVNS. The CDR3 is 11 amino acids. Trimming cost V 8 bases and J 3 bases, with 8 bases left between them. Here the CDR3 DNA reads TGTGCCAGCGGTACAGTCTACGAGCAGTACTTC. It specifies CASGTVYEQYF.

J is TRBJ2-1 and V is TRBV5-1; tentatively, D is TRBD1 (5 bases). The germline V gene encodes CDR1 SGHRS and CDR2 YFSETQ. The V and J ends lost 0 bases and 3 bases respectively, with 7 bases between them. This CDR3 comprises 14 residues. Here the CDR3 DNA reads TGCGCCAGCAGCTTGGGGGGCTACTACAATGAGCAGTTCTTC. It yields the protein CASSLGGYYNEQFF.

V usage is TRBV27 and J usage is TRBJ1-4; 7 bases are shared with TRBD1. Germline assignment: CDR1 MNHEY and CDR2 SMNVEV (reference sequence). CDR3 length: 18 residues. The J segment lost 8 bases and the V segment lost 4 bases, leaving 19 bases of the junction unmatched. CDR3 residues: CASSSIPPGDRDGEKLFF. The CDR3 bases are TGTGCCAGCAGTTCGATACCCCCCGGCGACAGGGATGGAGAAAAACTGTTTTTT.

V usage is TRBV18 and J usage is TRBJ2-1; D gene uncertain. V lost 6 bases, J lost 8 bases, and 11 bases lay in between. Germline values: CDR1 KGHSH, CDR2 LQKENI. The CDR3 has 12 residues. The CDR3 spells CASSHGIDEQFF. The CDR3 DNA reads TGTGCCAGCTCCCATGGCATAGATGAGCAGTTCTTC.

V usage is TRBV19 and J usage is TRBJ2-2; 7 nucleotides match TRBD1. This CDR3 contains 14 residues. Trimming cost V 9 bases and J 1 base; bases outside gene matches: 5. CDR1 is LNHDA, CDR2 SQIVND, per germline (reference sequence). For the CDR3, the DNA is TGTGCCAGCACTACAGGGGAGAACACCGGGGAGCTGTTTTTT. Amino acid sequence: CASTTGENTGELFF.

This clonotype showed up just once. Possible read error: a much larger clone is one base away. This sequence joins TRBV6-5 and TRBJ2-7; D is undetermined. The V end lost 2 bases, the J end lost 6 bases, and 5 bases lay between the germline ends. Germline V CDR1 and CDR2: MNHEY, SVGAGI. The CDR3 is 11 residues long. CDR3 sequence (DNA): TGTGCCAGCAGTTACGGGGTCGAGCAGTACTTC. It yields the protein CASSYGVEQYF.

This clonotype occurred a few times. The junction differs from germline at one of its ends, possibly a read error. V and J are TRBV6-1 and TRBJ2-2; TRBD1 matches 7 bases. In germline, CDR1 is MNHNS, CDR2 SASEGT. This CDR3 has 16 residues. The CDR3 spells CASSEGQQGRTGELFF. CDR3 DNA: TGTGCCAGCAGCGAAGGCCAACAGGGGCGAACCGGGGAGCTGTTTTTT.

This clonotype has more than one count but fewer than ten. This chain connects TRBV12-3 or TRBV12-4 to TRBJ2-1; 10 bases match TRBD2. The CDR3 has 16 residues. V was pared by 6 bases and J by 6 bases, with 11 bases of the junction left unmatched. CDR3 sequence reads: CASSPASGRSSNEQFF. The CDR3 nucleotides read TGTGCCAGCAGCCCCGCTAGCGGGAGAAGCTCCAATGAGCAGTTCTTC.

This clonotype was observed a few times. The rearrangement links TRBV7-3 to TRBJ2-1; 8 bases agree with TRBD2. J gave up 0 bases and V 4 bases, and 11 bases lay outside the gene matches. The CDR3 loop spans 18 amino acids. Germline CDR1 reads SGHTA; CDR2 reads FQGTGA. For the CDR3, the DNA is TGTGCCAGCAGCTCCCGCGTGGTAGCGGGGCCCTCCTACAATGAGCAGTTCTTC. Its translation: CASSSRVVAGPSYNEQFF.

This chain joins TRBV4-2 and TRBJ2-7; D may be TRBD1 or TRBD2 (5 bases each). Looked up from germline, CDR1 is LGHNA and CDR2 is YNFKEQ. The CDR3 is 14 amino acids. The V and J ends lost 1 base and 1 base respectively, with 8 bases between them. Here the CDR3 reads CASSQGDGSYEQYF. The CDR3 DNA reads TGTGCCAGCAGCCAAGGGGACGGTTCCTACGAGCAGTACTTC.

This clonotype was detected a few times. As DNA, the CDR3 is TGTGCCAGCAGATCCGGGACTAGGCTTCAGTACTTC. It translates to CASRSGTRLQYF. The chain recombines TRBV12-3 or TRBV12-4 with TRBJ2-7; the match to TRBD2 covers 8 bases. V lost 6 bases and J lost 10; bases outside the gene matches: 8. The CDR3 runs to 12 residues.

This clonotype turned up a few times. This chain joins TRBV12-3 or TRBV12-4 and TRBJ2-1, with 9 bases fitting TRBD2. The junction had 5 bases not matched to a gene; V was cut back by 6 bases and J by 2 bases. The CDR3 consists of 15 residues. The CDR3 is CASSRSGRPYNEQFF. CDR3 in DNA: TGTGCCAGCAGCCGCAGCGGGAGGCCCTACAATGAGCAGTTCTTC.

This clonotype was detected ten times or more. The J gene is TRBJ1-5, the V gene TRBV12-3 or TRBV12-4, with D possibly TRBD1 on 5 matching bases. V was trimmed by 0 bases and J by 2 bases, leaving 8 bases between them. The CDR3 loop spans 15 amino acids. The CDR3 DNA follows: TGTGCCAGCAGTTTAGCCGGGGCGCGCAATCAGCCCCAGCATTTT. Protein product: CASSLAGARNQPQHF.

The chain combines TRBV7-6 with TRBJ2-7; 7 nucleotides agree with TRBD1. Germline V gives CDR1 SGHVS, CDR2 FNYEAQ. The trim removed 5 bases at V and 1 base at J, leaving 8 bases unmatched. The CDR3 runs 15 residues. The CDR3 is CASSKTQGWSYEQYF. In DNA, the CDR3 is TGTGCCAGCAGCAAGACACAGGGGTGGTCCTACGAGCAGTACTTC.

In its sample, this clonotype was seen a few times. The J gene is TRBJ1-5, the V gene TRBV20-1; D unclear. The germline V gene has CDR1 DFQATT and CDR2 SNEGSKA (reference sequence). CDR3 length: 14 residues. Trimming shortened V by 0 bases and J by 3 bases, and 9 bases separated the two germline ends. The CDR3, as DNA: TGCAGTGCTAGAGAGAGGCTTAACAATCAGCCCCAGCATTTT. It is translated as CSARERLNNQPQHF.

CDR3 region: CASSEQGVTYEQYF. CDR3 nucleotides: TGTGCCAGCAGTGAGCAAGGGGTTACCTACGAGCAGTACTTC. The chain couples TRBV2 to TRBJ2-7; tentatively, D is TRBD1 (5 bases). Per the germline V gene, CDR1 is SNHLY and CDR2 is FYNNEI. The CDR3 extends over 14 amino acids. The V gene lost 3 bases and the J gene lost 2 bases, with 11 bases spanning the gap.

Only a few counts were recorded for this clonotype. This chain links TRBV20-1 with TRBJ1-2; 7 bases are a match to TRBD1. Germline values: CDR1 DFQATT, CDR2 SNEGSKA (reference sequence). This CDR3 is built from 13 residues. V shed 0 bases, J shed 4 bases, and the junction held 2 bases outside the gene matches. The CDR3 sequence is CSARDSGGYGYTF. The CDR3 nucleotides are TGCAGTGCTAGAGATTCAGGGGGCTATGGCTACACCTTC.

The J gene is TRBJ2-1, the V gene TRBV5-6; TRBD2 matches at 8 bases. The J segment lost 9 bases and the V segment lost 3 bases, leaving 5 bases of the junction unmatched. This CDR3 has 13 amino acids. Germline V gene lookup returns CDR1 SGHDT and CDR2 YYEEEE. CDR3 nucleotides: TGTGCCAGCAGCTCCGGGACTAGAGCTGAGCAGTTCTTC. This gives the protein CASSSGTRAEQFF.

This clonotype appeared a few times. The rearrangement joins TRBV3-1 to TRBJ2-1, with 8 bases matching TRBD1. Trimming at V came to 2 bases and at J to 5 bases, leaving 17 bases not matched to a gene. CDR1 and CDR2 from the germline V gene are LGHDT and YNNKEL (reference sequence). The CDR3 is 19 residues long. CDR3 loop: CASSQYLDRVKPVDNEQFF. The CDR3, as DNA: TGTGCCAGCAGCCAATATCTGGACAGGGTTAAGCCAGTAGACAATGAGCAGTTCTTC.

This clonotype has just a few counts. DNA of the CDR3: TGTGCCAGCAGTCAGCTAGCGGTTCCCTCCGAGCAGTACTTC. It encodes CASSQLAVPSEQYF. V and J are TRBV6-5 and TRBJ2-7; 7 bases align to TRBD2. Germline V gene lookup returns CDR1 MNHEY and CDR2 SVGAGI. The CDR3 has 14 residues. Losses at the gene ends were 5 bases for V and 6 bases for J; bases not matched to a gene: 10.

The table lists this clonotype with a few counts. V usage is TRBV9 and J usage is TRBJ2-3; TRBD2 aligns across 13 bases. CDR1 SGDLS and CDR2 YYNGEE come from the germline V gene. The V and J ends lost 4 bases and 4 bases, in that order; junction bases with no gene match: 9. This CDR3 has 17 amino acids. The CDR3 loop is CASSPSGLAGMADTQYF. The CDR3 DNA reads TGTGCCAGCAGCCCCTCGGGACTAGCGGGAATGGCAGATACGCAGTATTTT.

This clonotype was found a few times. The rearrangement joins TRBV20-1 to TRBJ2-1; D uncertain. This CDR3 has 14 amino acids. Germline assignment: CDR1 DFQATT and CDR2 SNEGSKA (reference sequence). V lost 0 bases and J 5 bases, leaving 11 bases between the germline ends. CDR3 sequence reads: CSARDIFGDNEQFF. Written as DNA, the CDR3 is TGCAGTGCTAGAGATATTTTTGGGGACAATGAGCAGTTCTTC.

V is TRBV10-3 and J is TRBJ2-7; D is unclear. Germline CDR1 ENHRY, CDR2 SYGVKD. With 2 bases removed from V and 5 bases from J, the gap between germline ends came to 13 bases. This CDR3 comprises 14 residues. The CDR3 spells CAISEGLDEDEQYF. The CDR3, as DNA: TGTGCCATCAGTGAGGGGCTAGATGAGGACGAGCAGTACTTC.

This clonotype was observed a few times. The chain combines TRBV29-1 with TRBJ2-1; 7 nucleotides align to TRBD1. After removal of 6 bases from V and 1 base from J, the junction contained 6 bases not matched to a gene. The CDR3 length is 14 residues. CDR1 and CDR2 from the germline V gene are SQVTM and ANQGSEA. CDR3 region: CSVHRQGSYNEQFF. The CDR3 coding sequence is TGCAGCGTCCACAGACAGGGATCCTACAATGAGCAGTTCTTC.